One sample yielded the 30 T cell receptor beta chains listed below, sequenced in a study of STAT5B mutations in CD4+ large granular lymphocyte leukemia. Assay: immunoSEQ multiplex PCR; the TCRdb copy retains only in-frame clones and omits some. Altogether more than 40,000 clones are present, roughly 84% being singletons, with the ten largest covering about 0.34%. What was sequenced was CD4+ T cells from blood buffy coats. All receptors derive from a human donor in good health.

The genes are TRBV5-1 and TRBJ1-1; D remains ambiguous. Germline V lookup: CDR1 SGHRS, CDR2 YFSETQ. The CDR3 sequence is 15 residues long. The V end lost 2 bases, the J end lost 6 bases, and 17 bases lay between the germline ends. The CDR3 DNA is TGCGCCAGCAGCTTAGGTCTGGGGTTGGTGGCTGAAGCTTTCTTT. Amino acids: CASSLGLGLVAEAFF.

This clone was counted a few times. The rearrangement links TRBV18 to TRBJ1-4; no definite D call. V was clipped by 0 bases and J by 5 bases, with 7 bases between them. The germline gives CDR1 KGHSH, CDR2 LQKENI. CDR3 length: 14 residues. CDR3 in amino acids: CASSPPKANEKLFF. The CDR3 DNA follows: TGTGCCAGCTCACCACCGAAAGCGAATGAAAAACTGTTTTTT.

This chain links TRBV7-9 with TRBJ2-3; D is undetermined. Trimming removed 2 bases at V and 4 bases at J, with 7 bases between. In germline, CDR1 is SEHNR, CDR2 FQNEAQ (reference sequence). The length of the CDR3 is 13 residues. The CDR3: CASSLRRADTQYF. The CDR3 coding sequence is TGTGCCAGCAGCTTACGAAGGGCAGATACGCAGTATTTT.

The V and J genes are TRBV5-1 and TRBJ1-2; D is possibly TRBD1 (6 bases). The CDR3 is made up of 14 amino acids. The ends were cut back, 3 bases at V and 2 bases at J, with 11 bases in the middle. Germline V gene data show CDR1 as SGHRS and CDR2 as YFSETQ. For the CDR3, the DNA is TGCGCCAGCAGCTCCACAGACAGGAACTATGGCTACACCTTC. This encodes CASSSTDRNYGYTF.

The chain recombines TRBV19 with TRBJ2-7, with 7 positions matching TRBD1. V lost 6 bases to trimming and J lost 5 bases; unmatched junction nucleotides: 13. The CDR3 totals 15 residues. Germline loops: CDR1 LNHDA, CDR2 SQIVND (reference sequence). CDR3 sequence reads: CASRVTGSLGDEQYF. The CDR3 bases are TGTGCCAGTAGGGTGACAGGGAGTCTTGGGGACGAGCAGTACTTC. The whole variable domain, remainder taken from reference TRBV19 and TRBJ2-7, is DGGITQSPKYLFRKEGQNVTLSCEQNLNHDAMYWYRQDPGQGLRLIYYSQIVNDFQKGDIAEGYSVSREKKESFPLTVTSAQKNPTAFYLCASRVTGSLGDEQYFGPGTRLTVT.

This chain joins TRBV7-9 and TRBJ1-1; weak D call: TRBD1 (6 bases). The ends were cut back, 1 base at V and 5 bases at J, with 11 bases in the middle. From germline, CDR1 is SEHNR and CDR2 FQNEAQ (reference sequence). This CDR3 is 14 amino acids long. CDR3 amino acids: CASSLDRDGTEAFF. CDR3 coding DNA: TGTGCCAGCAGCTTAGACAGGGATGGGACTGAAGCTTTCTTT.

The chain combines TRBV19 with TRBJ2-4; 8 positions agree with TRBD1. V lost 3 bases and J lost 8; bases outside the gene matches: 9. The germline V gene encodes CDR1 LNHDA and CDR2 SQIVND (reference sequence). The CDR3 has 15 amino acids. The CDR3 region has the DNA TGTGCCAGTAGTATCCGGTCAGGGGGCGGGTACATTCAGTACTTC. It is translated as CASSIRSGGGYIQYF. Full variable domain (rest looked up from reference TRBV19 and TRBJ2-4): DGGITQSPKYLFRKEGQNVTLSCEQNLNHDAMYWYRQDPGQGLRLIYYSQIVNDFQKGDIAEGYSVSREKKESFPLTVTSAQKNPTAFYLCASSIRSGGGYIQYFGAGTRLSVL.

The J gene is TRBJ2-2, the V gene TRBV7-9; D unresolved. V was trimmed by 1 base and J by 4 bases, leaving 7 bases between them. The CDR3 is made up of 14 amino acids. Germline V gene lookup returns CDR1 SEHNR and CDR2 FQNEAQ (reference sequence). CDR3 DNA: TGTGCCAGCAGCTTAGGCGGAACCACCGGGGAGCTGTTTTTT. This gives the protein CASSLGGTTGELFF.

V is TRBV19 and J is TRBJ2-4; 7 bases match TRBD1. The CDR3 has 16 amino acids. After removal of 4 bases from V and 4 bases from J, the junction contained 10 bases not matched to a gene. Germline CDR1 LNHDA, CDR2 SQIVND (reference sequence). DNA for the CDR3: TGTGCCAGTAGTACTCCCCTCCGGGACAGAAAAAACATTCAGTACTTC. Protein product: CASSTPLRDRKNIQYF. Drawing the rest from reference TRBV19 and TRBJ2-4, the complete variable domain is DGGITQSPKYLFRKEGQNVTLSCEQNLNHDAMYWYRQDPGQGLRLIYYSQIVNDFQKGDIAEGYSVSREKKESFPLTVTSAQKNPTAFYLCASSTPLRDRKNIQYFGAGTRLSVL.

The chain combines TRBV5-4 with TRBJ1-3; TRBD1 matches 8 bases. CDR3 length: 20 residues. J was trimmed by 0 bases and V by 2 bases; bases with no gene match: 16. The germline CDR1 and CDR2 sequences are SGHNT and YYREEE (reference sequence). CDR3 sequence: CASSFRSWTGSLSSGNTIYF. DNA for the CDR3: TGTGCCAGCAGCTTTAGGTCGTGGACAGGGAGTTTGAGCTCTGGAAACACCATATATTTT.

The CDR3 region has the DNA TGTGCCAGCAGAGAAAGCCAGCGCTCTGGAAACACCATATATTTT. Protein sequence: CASRESQRSGNTIYF. The chain carries TRBV28 and TRBJ1-3; D is uncertain. This CDR3 has 15 amino acids. V was shortened by 6 bases and J by 0 bases, with 12 bases between the two germline ends. Germline V gene sequence: CDR1 MDHEN, CDR2 SYDVKM. Supplemented by reference TRBV28 and TRBJ1-3, the full variable domain reads DVKVTQSSRYLVKRTGEKVFLECVQDMDHENMFWYRQDPGLGLRLIYFSYDVKMKEKGDIPEGYSVSREKKERFSLILESASTNQTSMYLCASRESQRSGNTIYFGEGSWLTVV.

CDR3 residues: CAWNLGGRQYF. CDR3 DNA sequence: TGTGCCTGGAACCTCGGGGGGAGGCAGTACTTC. The chain links TRBV30 to TRBJ2-7; 7 bases agree with TRBD2. The V gene's germline CDR1 is GTSNPN and CDR2 SVGIG (reference sequence). CDR3 size: 11 residues. With 4 bases clipped from V and 9 bases from J, the junction kept 6 bases outside the gene matches. The full variable domain, completed using reference TRBV30 and TRBJ2-7, is SQTIHQWPATLVQPVGSPLSLECTVEGTSNPNLYWYRQAAGRGLQLLFYSVGIGQISSEVPQNLSASRPQDRQFILSSKKLLLSDSGFYLCAWNLGGRQYFGPGTRLTVT.

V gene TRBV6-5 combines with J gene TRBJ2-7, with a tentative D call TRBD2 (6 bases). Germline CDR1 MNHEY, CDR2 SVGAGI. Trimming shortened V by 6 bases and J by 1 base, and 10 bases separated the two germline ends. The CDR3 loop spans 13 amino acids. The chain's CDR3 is CASRKGGSYEQYF. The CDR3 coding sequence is TGTGCCAGCAGGAAGGGAGGATCCTACGAGCAGTACTTC.

CDR3 coding DNA: TGCGCCAGCAGCACCAGGACAGGGGTTACCCACGAGCAGTACTTC. Amino acids: CASSTRTGVTHEQYF. This chain connects TRBV5-1 to TRBJ2-7; 9 bases line up with TRBD1. This CDR3 spans 15 amino acids. Germline trimming cut 4 bases from V and 5 bases from J; bases unmatched to any gene: 10. Germline assignment: CDR1 SGHRS and CDR2 YFSETQ.

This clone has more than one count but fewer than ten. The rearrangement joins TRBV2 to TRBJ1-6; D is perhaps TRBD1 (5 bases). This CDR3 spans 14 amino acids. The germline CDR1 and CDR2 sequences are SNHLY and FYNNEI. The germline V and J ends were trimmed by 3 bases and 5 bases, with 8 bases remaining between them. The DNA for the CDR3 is TGTGCCAGCAGTGATGAAGGGGATAATTCACCCCTCCACTTT. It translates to CASSDEGDNSPLHF.

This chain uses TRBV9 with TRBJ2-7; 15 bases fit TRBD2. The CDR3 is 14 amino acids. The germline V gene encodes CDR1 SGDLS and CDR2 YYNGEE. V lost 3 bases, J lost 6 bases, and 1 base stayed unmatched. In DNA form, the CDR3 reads TGTGCCAGCAGCGGGGGACTAGCGGGAGGCGAGCAGTACTTC. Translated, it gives CASSGGLAGGEQYF.

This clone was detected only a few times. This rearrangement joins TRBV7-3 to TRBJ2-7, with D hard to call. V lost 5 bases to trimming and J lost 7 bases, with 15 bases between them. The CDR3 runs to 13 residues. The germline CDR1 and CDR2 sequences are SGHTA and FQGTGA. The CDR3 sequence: CASSATGDGEQYF. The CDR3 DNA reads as TGTGCCAGCAGCGCCACCGGTGACGGGGAGCAGTACTTC. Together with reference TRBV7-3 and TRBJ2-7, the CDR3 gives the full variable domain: GAGVSQTPSNKVTEKGKYVELRCDPISGHTALYWYRQSLGQGPEFLIYFQGTGAADDSGLPNDRFFAVRPEGSVSTLKIQRTERGDSAVYLCASSATGDGEQYFGPGTRLTVT.

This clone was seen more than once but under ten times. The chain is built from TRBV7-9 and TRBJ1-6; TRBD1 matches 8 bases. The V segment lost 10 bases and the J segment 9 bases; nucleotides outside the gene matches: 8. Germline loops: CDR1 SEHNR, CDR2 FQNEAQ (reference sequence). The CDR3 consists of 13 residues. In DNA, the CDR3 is TGTGCCACAAAACAGGGGGGGGGTTCACCCCTCCACTTT. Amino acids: CATKQGGGSPLHF. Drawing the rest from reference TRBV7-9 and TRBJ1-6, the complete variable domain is DTGVSQNPRHKITKRGQNVTFRCDPISEHNRLYWYRQTLGQGPEFLTYFQNEAQLEKSRLLSDRFSAERPKGSFSTLEIQRTEQGDSAMYLCATKQGGGSPLHFGNGTRLTVT.

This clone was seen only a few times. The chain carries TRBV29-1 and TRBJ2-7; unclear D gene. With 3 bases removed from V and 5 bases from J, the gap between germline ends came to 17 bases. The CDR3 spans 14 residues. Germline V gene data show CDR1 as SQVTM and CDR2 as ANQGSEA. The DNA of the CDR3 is TGCAGCGTTGAGTCGGTTGGGCTAGGGAACGAGCAGTACTTC. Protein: CSVESVGLGNEQYF.

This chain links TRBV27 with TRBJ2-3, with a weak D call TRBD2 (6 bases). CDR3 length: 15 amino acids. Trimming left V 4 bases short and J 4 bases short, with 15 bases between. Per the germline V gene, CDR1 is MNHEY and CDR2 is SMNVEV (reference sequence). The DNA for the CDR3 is TGTGCCAGCAGTTCTCGCGGGGCTATCCCAGATACGCAGTATTTT. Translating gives CASSSRGAIPDTQYF.

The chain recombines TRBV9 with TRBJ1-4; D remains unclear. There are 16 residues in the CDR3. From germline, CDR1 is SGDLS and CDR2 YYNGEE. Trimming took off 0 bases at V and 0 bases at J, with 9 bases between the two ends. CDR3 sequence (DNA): TGTGCCAGCAGCGTAGGGATAGGAGCAACTAATGAAAAACTGTTTTTT. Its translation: CASSVGIGATNEKLFF. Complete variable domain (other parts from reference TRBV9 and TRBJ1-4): DSGVTQTPKHLITATGQRVTLRCSPRSGDLSVYWYQQSLDQGLQFLIQYYNGEERAKGNILERFSAQQFPDLHSELNLSSLELGDSALYFCASSVGIGATNEKLFFGSGTQLSVL.

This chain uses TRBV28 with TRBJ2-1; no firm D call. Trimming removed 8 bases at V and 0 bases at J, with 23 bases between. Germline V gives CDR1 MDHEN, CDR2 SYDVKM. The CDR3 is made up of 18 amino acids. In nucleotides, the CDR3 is TGTGCCAGCCAAACAGAAGGGCTTCTTGCAATCTCCTACAATGAGCAGTTCTTC. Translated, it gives CASQTEGLLAISYNEQFF.

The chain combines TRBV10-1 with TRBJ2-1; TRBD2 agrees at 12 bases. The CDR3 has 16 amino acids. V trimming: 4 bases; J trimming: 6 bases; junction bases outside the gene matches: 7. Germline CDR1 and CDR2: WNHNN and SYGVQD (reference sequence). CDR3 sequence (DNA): TGCGCCAGCAGTGTAACTCTAGCGGGAGGGGGCAATGAGCAGTTCTTC. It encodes CASSVTLAGGGNEQFF.

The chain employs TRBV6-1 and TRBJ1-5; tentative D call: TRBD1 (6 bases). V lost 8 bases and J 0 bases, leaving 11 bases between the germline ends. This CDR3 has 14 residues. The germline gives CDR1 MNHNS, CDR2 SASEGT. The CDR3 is CASGGRYSNQPQHF. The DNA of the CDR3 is TGTGCCAGCGGGGGCCGATATAGCAATCAGCCCCAGCATTTT.

CDR3 sequence (DNA): TGTGCCAGCAGCCATCGAGATACGCAGTATTTT. Translating gives CASSHRDTQYF. This rearrangement joins TRBV5-6 to TRBJ2-3; D uncertain. The V and J ends lost 4 bases and 5 bases respectively, with 5 bases between them. This CDR3 spans 11 amino acids. The germline CDR1 and CDR2 sequences are SGHDT and YYEEEE.

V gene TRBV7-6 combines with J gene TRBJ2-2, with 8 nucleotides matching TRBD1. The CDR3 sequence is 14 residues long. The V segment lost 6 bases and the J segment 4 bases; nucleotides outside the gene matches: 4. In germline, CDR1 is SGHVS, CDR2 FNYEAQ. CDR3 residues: CASSARGLTGELFF. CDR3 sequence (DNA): TGTGCCAGCAGTGCCAGGGGGCTCACCGGGGAGCTGTTTTTT.

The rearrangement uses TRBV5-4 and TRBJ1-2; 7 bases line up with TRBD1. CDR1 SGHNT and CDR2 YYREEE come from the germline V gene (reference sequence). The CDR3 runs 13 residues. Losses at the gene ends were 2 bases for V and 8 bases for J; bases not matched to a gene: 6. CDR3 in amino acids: CASSLDRDWGYTF. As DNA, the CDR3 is TGTGCCAGCAGCTTAGACAGGGATTGGGGCTACACCTTC.

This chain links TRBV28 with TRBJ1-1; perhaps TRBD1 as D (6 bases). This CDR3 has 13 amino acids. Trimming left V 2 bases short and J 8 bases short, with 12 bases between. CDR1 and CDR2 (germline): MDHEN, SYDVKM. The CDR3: CASSLVQGREAFF. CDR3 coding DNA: TGTGCCAGCAGTTTAGTGCAGGGGCGGGAAGCTTTCTTT.

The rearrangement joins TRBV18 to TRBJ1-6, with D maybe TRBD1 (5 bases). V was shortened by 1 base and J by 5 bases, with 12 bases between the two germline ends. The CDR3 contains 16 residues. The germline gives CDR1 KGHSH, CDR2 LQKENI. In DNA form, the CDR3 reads TGTGCCAGCTCACCACGGAGTGGACAAAATAATTCACCCCTCCACTTT. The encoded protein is CASSPRSGQNNSPLHF.

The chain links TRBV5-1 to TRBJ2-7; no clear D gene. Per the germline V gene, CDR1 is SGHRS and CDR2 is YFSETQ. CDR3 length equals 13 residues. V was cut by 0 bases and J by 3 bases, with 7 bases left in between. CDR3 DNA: TGCGCCAGCAGCTTGGGGACGGGCTACGAGCAGTACTTC. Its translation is CASSLGTGYEQYF.